A selection of T cell receptor beta chains follows, all from one sample in a study of cytomegalovirus exposure and HLA in healthy donors. Sequenced by immunoSEQ multiplex PCR; TCRdb stores in-frame clones only, minus some. The table shows over 150,000 clones, with approximately 70% occurring only once. Sequenced input: PBMCs. These receptors originate from a woman aged 25 to 39 in good health and CMV-seropositive. The CDR3 runs from the conserved cysteine through the conserved F or W. The D gene is left open where the match is weak. Clone size is given for some rows only: seen once, a few or many times, or a class if the clone is expanded.

d_gene: .; abundance: .; j_gene: TRBJ2-6; v_gene: TRBV5-5; CDR3nt: TGTGCCAGCAGCTTGGGGAGTCTTGGGGCCAACGTCCTGACTTTC; CDR3aa: CASSLGSLGANVLTF
d_gene: .; abundance: .; j_gene: TRBJ1-1; v_gene: TRBV5-4; CDR3nt: TGTGCCAGCAGCTTGGGCAGGGGGAACACTGAAGCTTTCTTT; CDR3aa: CASSLGRGNTEAFF
d_gene: .; abundance: .; j_gene: TRBJ2-3; v_gene: TRBV29-1; CDR3nt: TGCAGCGTTGAAAAGGGGTCAGATACGCAGTATTTT; CDR3aa: CSVEKGSDTQYF
d_gene: TRBD1; abundance: .; j_gene: TRBJ2-7; v_gene: TRBV28; CDR3nt: TGTGCCAGCAGGTCGGACAGGGCGTCCTACGAGCAGTACTTC; CDR3aa: CASRSDRASYEQYF
d_gene: TRBD2; abundance: .; j_gene: TRBJ2-3; v_gene: TRBV6-5; CDR3nt: TGTGCCAGTAGACTAGCAGCTAGCACAGATACGCAGTATTTT; CDR3aa: CASRLAASTDTQYF
d_gene: .; abundance: .; j_gene: TRBJ1-1; v_gene: TRBV19; CDR3nt: TGTGCCAGTAGTTTGGGTAGAGGCACTGAAGCTTTCTTT; CDR3aa: CASSLGRGTEAFF
d_gene: .; abundance: .; j_gene: TRBJ2-3; v_gene: TRBV7-9; CDR3nt: TGTGCCAGCAGCCGGGCAGATACGCAGTATTTT; CDR3aa: CASSRADTQYF
d_gene: .; abundance: .; j_gene: TRBJ2-1; v_gene: TRBV7-9; CDR3nt: TGTGCCAGCAGCTCGATTAAGGACAGCTCCTACAATGAGCAGTTCTTC; CDR3aa: CASSSIKDSSYNEQFF
d_gene: TRBD1; abundance: .; j_gene: TRBJ1-2; v_gene: TRBV27; CDR3nt: TGTGCCAGCCGCGACAGGGGGCGCGTCTATGGCTACACCTTC; CDR3aa: CASRDRGRVYGYTF
d_gene: TRBD2; abundance: .; j_gene: TRBJ2-1; v_gene: TRBV10-1; CDR3nt: TGCGCCAGCAGTGAGTCGCGGGGACTAGCGGGACGCAATGAGCAGTTCTTC; CDR3aa: CASSESRGLAGRNEQFF
d_gene: TRBD2; abundance: .; j_gene: TRBJ2-1; v_gene: TRBV5-6; CDR3nt: TGTGCCAGCATCCTAGGACCGGGGGGAGGCGATGAGCAGTTCTTC; CDR3aa: CASILGPGGGDEQFF
d_gene: .; abundance: .; j_gene: TRBJ2-1; v_gene: TRBV28; CDR3nt: TGTGCCAGCAGTTTAGGAGAGGTTAGCTCCTACAATGAGCAGTTCTTC; CDR3aa: CASSLGEVSSYNEQFF
d_gene: .; abundance: few; j_gene: TRBJ2-6; v_gene: TRBV2; CDR3nt: TGTGCCAGCAGTGAATCAGGCTGGGCCAACGTCCTGACTTTC; CDR3aa: CASSESGWANVLTF
d_gene: .; abundance: .; j_gene: TRBJ2-1; v_gene: TRBV19; CDR3nt: TGTGCCAGTATTAGCTCCTACAATGAGCAGTTCTTC; CDR3aa: CASISSYNEQFF
d_gene: TRBD2; abundance: .; j_gene: TRBJ2-1; v_gene: TRBV9; CDR3nt: TGTGCCAGCAGCGTAGGGGATAGCGGGGCTTCCTACAATGAGCAGTTCTTC; CDR3aa: CASSVGDSGASYNEQFF
d_gene: TRBD1; abundance: once; j_gene: TRBJ1-1; v_gene: TRBV5-1; CDR3nt: TGCGCCAGCAGCTTGGTGTCGGACAGGGGGCTCTCGGGAACTGAAGCTTTCTTT; CDR3aa: CASSLVSDRGLSGTEAFF
d_gene: .; abundance: .; j_gene: TRBJ1-1; v_gene: TRBV19; CDR3nt: TGTGCCAGTGAGGCGGAGAACACTGAAGCTTTCTTT; CDR3aa: CASEAENTEAFF
d_gene: TRBD1; abundance: once; j_gene: TRBJ1-2; v_gene: TRBV14; CDR3nt: TGTGCCAGCAGCCAAGAAGGCCCAGGGGGCGGTGTGGGGGGCAGACCCTATGGCTACACCTTC; CDR3aa: CASSQEGPGGGVGGRPYGYTF
d_gene: .; abundance: few; j_gene: TRBJ1-2; v_gene: TRBV7-9; CDR3nt: TGTTCCAGCAGCTTATGGGGGCTTAGCTACACCTTC; CDR3aa: CSSSLWGLSYTF
d_gene: .; abundance: .; j_gene: TRBJ2-7; v_gene: TRBV7-9; CDR3nt: TGTGCCAGCAGTTATAGCTCCAGAACGGGCGAGCAGTACTTC; CDR3aa: CASSYSSRTGEQYF
d_gene: TRBD1; abundance: .; j_gene: TRBJ2-1; v_gene: TRBV28; CDR3nt: TGTGCCAGCAGCCTCCCGATGGGACAGGGGGCGTACAATGAGCAGTTCTTC; CDR3aa: CASSLPMGQGAYNEQFF
d_gene: .; abundance: .; j_gene: TRBJ1-5; v_gene: TRBV15; CDR3nt: TGTGCCACCAGCAGAAGTCAGGGATTCAATCAGCCCCAGCATTTT; CDR3aa: CATSRSQGFNQPQHF
d_gene: TRBD1; abundance: .; j_gene: TRBJ2-3; v_gene: TRBV4-1; CDR3nt: TGCGCCAGCAGCCAAACTCAACAGGGGGTAGGGCGCACAGATACGCAGTATTTT; CDR3aa: CASSQTQQGVGRTDTQYF
d_gene: TRBD2; abundance: .; j_gene: TRBJ2-1; v_gene: TRBV7-9; CDR3nt: TGTGCCAGCAGCACGTTAGACATGGGACTAGGTAATGAGCAGTTCTTC; CDR3aa: CASSTLDMGLGNEQFF
d_gene: .; abundance: .; j_gene: TRBJ2-7; v_gene: TRBV5-6; CDR3nt: TGTGCCAGCAGCCCCGACTCGCCAGAGTCCACCTACGAGCAGTACTTC; CDR3aa: CASSPDSPESTYEQYF
d_gene: .; abundance: .; j_gene: TRBJ2-7; v_gene: TRBV4-1; CDR3nt: TGCGCCAGCAGCCAAGCCGGGAACGAGCAGTACTTC; CDR3aa: CASSQAGNEQYF
d_gene: TRBD2; abundance: few; j_gene: TRBJ2-1; v_gene: TRBV5-4; CDR3nt: TGTGCCAGCAGCTTGGAGGCGGGAGCCTACAATGAGCAGTTCTTC; CDR3aa: CASSLEAGAYNEQFF
d_gene: .; abundance: .; j_gene: TRBJ2-5; v_gene: TRBV27; CDR3nt: TGTGCCAGCAGCCGATCTAGGGCCGGGATAGAGACCCAGTACTTC; CDR3aa: CASSRSRAGIETQYF
d_gene: TRBD1; abundance: .; j_gene: TRBJ2-1; v_gene: TRBV5-4; CDR3nt: TGTGCCAGCAGGAACCGGGACAGGGGGGGTAATGAGCAGTTCTTC; CDR3aa: CASRNRDRGGNEQFF
d_gene: .; abundance: .; j_gene: TRBJ1-5; v_gene: TRBV27; CDR3nt: TGTGCCAGCAGTTTATCCCCGAGTGGCAATCAGCCCCAGCATTTT; CDR3aa: CASSLSPSGNQPQHF
d_gene: .; abundance: .; j_gene: TRBJ1-1; v_gene: TRBV5-5; CDR3nt: TGTGCCAGCGCCCTCGGGGGGGTCATGAACACTGAAGCTTTCTTT; CDR3aa: CASALGGVMNTEAFF
d_gene: TRBD2; abundance: .; j_gene: TRBJ2-1; v_gene: TRBV7-2; CDR3nt: TGTGCCAGCAGCTTAAGGTCTACAGCGGGAGATCCCAATGAGCAGTTCTTC; CDR3aa: CASSLRSTAGDPNEQFF
d_gene: .; abundance: .; j_gene: TRBJ2-7; v_gene: TRBV28; CDR3nt: TGTGCCAGCAGTTTAAATAGCCTGGGAGCCCCCTACGAGCAGTACTTC; CDR3aa: CASSLNSLGAPYEQYF
d_gene: TRBD1; abundance: .; j_gene: TRBJ1-1; v_gene: TRBV27; CDR3nt: TGTGCCAGCAGTCGTAGGGACAGTTACAACACTGAAGCTTTCTTT; CDR3aa: CASSRRDSYNTEAFF
d_gene: TRBD1; abundance: few; j_gene: TRBJ1-1; v_gene: TRBV27; CDR3nt: TGTGCCAGCAGTCCCAGGGACAGCCGAAACACTGAAGCTTTCTTT; CDR3aa: CASSPRDSRNTEAFF
d_gene: TRBD1; abundance: few; j_gene: TRBJ2-3; v_gene: TRBV4-1; CDR3nt: TGCGCCAGCAGCCAAGGAAAGGGGGCCGTCACAGATACGCAGTATTTT; CDR3aa: CASSQGKGAVTDTQYF
d_gene: .; abundance: .; j_gene: TRBJ2-2; v_gene: TRBV19; CDR3nt: TGTGCCAGTAGTATGGGTGGGAGAATCACCGGGGAGCTGTTTTTT; CDR3aa: CASSMGGRITGELFF
d_gene: TRBD2; abundance: few; j_gene: TRBJ2-7; v_gene: TRBV11-2; CDR3nt: TGTGCCAGCAGCATTAGCGGGAGAATAGTTCTACATGAGGCCGAGCAGTACTTC; CDR3aa: CASSISGRIVLHEAEQYF
d_gene: TRBD2; abundance: .; j_gene: TRBJ2-1; v_gene: TRBV27; CDR3nt: TGTGCCAGCAGTTTATCGCTACTAGCGGGAGGTGGACCCTACAATGAGCAGTTCTTC; CDR3aa: CASSLSLLAGGGPYNEQFF
d_gene: TRBD2; abundance: .; j_gene: TRBJ2-5; v_gene: TRBV9; CDR3nt: TGTGCCAGCAGCCCCGCGAGACTAGCCCAAGAGACCCAGTACTTC; CDR3aa: CASSPARLAQETQYF
d_gene: .; abundance: .; j_gene: TRBJ2-6; v_gene: TRBV18; CDR3nt: TGTGCCAGCTCACGAGTACCTTCGGTACAGGGTGCCCGATCTGGGGCCAACGTCCTGACTTTC; CDR3aa: CASSRVPSVQGARSGANVLTF
d_gene: TRBD2; abundance: .; j_gene: TRBJ2-3; v_gene: TRBV19; CDR3nt: TGTGCCAGTAGTATAGAAGCGGGAGTTCGGGATACGCAGTATTTT; CDR3aa: CASSIEAGVRDTQYF
d_gene: TRBD1; abundance: few; j_gene: TRBJ1-6; v_gene: TRBV10-3; CDR3nt: TGTGCCATCAGGGAGGGACAGACAGGATCACCCCTCCACTTT; CDR3aa: CAIREGQTGSPLHF
d_gene: .; abundance: .; j_gene: TRBJ2-7; v_gene: TRBV14; CDR3nt: TGTGCCAGCAGCCAAGAGCGCGAGCAGTACTTC; CDR3aa: CASSQEREQYF
d_gene: .; abundance: few; j_gene: TRBJ2-6; v_gene: TRBV4-1; CDR3nt: TGCGCCAGCAGCCAAGGGGAGAGAGCCTCTGGGGCCAACGTCCTGACTTTC; CDR3aa: CASSQGERASGANVLTF
d_gene: TRBD1; abundance: .; j_gene: TRBJ1-1; v_gene: TRBV5-4; CDR3nt: TGTGCCACCAACAGGGGGATAGGCACTGAAGCTCTCTTT; CDR3aa: CATNRGIGTEALF
d_gene: .; abundance: .; j_gene: TRBJ2-1; v_gene: TRBV19; CDR3nt: TGTGCCAGTAGTACCTTGGGTAGCGGATCCTACAATGAGCAGTTCTTC; CDR3aa: CASSTLGSGSYNEQFF
d_gene: TRBD1; abundance: .; j_gene: TRBJ1-5; v_gene: TRBV7-9; CDR3nt: TGTGCCAGCAGCTTAGGGGCAGGGGGGAGCAATCAGCCCCAGCATTTT; CDR3aa: CASSLGAGGSNQPQHF
d_gene: .; abundance: .; j_gene: TRBJ2-1; v_gene: TRBV29-1; CDR3nt: TGCAGCGTTGTGGAGCAGACCTACAATGAGCAGTTCTTC; CDR3aa: CSVVEQTYNEQFF
d_gene: TRBD2; abundance: few; j_gene: TRBJ2-7; v_gene: TRBV5-4; CDR3nt: TGTGCCAGCAGCTCGGGACTAGCGGGATCCCACGAGCAGTACTTC; CDR3aa: CASSSGLAGSHEQYF
d_gene: TRBD1; abundance: .; j_gene: TRBJ1-1; v_gene: TRBV29-1; CDR3nt: TGCAGCGCCGACAGGGATAACACTGAAGCTTTCTTT; CDR3aa: CSADRDNTEAFF